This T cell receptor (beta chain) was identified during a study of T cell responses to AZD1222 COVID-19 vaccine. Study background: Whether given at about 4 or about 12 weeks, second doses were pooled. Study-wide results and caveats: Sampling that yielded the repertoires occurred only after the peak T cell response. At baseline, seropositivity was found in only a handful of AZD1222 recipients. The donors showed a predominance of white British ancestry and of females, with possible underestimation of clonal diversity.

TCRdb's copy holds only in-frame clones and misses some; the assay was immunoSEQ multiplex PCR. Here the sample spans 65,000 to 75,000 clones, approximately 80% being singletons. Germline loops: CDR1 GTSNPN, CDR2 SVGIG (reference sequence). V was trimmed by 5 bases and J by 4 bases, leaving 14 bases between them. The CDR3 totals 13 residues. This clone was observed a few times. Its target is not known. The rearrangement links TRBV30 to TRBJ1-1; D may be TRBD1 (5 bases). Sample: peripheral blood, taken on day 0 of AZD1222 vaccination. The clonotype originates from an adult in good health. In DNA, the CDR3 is TGTGCCTGGCAGGAGGGGCAGGGCACTGAAGCTTTCTTT. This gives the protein CAWQEGQGTEAFF.